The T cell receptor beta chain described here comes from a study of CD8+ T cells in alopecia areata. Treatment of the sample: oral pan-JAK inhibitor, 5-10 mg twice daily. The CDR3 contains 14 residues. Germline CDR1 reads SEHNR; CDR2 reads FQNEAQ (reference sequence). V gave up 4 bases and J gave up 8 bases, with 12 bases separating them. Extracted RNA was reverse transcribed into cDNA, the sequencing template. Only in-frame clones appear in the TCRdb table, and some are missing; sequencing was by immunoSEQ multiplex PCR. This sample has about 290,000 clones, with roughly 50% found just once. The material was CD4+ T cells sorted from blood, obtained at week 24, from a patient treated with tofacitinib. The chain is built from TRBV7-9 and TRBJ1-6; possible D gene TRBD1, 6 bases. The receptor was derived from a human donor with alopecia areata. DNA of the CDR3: TGTGCCAGCAGCTCCGGGGGCTGGGATTCACCCCTCCACTTT. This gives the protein CASSSGGWDSPLHF.